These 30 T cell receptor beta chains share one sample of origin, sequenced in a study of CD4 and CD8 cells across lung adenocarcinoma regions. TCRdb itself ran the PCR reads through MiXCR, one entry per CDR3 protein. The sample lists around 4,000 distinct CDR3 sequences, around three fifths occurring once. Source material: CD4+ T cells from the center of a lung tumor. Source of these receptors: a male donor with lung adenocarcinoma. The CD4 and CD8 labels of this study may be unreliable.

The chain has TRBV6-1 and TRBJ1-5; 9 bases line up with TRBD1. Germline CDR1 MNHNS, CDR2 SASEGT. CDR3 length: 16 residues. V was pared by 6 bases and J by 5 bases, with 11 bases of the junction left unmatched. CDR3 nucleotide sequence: TGTGCCAGCAGACCGGGACAGGGTTTCCGCGATCAGCCCCAGCATTTT. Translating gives CASRPGQGFRDQPQHF.

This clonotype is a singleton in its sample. The CDR3 DNA reads TGTGCCAGCAGCCCGTGGATCCAAGAGACCCAGTACTTC. It yields the protein CASSPWIQETQYF. This chain connects TRBV5-5 to TRBJ2-5; no clear D. Germline assignment: CDR1 SGHKS and CDR2 YYEKEE (reference sequence). CDR3 size: 13 residues. V gave up 4 bases and J gave up 1 base, with 8 bases separating them.

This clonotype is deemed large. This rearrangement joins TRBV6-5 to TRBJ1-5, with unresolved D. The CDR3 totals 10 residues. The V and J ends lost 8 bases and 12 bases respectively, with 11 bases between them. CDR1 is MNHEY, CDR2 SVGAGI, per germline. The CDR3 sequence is CASFEDSQHF. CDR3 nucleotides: TGTGCCAGCTTCGAGGATAGCCAGCATTTT.

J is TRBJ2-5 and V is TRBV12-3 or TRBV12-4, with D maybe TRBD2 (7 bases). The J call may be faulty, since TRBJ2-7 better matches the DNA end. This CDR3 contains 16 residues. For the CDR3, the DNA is TGTGCCAGCAGTCCCCATGCGGGGGCGGGAGCAGGCGAGCAGTACTTC. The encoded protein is CASSPHAGAGAGEQYF.

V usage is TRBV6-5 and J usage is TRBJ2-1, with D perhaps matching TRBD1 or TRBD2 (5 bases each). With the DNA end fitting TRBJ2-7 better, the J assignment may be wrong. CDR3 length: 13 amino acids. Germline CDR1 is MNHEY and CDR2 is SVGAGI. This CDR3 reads CASSYRGGYEQYF. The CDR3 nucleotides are TGTGCCAGCAGTTACCGGGGCGGGTACGAGCAGTACTTC.

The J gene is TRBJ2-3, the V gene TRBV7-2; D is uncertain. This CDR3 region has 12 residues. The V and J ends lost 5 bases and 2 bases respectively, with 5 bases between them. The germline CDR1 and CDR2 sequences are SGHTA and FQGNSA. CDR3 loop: CASSPFTDTQYF. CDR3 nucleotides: TGTGCCAGCAGCCCCTTCACAGATACGCAGTATTTT.

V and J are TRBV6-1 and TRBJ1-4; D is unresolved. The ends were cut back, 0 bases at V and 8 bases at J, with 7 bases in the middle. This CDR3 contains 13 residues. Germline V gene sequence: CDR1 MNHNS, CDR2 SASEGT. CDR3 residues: CASSEAPGEKLFF. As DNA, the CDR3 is TGTGCCAGCAGTGAAGCCCCTGGGGAAAAACTGTTTTTT.

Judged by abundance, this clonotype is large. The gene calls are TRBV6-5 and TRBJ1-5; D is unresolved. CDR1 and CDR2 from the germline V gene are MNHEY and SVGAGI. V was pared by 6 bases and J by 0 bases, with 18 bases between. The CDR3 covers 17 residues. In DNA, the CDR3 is TGTGCCAGCAGCTTCTCTATAGACACCTCTAGCAATCAGCCCCAGCATTTT. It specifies CASSFSIDTSSNQPQHF.

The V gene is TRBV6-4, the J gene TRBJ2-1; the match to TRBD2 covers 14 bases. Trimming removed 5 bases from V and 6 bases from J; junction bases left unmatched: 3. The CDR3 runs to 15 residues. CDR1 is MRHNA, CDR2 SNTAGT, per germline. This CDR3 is CASSPGLAGANEQFF. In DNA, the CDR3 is TGTGCCAGCAGTCCGGGACTAGCGGGAGCCAATGAGCAGTTCTTC.

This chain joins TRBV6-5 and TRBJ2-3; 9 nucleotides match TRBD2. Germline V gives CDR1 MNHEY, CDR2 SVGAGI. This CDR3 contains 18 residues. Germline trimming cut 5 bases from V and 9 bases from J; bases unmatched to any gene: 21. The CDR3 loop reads CASSHQAGGSRTEETQYF. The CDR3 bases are TGTGCCAGCAGTCACCAGGCGGGGGGGTCGAGGACGGAAGAGACGCAGTATTTT.

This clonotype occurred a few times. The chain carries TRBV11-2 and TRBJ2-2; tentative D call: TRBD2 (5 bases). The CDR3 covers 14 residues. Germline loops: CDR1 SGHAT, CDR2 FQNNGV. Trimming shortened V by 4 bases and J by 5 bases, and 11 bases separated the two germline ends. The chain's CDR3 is CASSSTRITGELFF. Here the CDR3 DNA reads TGTGCCAGCAGCTCAACTAGGATTACCGGGGAGCTGTTTTTT.

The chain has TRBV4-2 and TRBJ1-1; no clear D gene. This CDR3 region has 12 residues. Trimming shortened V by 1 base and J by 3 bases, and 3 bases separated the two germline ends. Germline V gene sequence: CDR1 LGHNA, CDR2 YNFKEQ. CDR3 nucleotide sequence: TGTGCCAGCAGCCAAGTGGACACTGAAGCTTTCTTT. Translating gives CASSQVDTEAFF.

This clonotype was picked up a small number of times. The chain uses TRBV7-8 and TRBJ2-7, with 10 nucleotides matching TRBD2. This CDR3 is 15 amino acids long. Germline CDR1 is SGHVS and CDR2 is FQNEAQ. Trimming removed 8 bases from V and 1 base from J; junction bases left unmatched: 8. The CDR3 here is CASGPELAGSYEQYF. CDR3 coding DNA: TGTGCCAGCGGCCCGGAACTAGCGGGATCCTACGAGCAGTACTTC.

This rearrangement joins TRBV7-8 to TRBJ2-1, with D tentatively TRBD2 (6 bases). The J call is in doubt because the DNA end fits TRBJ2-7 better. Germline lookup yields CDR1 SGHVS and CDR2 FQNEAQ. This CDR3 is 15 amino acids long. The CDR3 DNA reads TGTGCCAGCAGCTTAGTCACGGAGGGCTCCTACGAGCAGTACTTC. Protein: CASSLVTEGSYEQYF.

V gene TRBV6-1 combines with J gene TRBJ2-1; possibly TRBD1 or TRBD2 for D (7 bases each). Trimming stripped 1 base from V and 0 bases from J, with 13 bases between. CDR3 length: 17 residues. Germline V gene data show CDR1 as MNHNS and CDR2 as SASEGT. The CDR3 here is CASSEEGAGDSYNEQFF. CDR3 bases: TGTGCCAGCAGTGAAGAGGGGGCGGGAGACTCCTACAATGAGCAGTTCTTC.

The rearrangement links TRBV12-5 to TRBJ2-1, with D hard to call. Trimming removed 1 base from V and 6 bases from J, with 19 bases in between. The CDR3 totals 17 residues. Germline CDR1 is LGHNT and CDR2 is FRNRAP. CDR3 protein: CASGLDLFGRGFNEQFF. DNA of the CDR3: TGTGCTAGTGGTTTGGACCTCTTCGGACGAGGATTCAATGAGCAGTTCTTC. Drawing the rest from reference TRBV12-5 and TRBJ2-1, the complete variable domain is DARVTQTPRHKVTEMGQEVTMRCQPILGHNTVFWYRQTMMQGLELLAYFRNRAPLDDSGMPKDRFSAEMPDATLATLKIQPSEPRDSAVYFCASGLDLFGRGFNEQFFGPGTRLTVL.

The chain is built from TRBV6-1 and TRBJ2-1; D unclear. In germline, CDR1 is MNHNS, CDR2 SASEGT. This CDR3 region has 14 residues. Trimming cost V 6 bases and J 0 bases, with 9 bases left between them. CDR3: CASSSGDSYNEQFF. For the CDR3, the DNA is TGTGCCAGCAGCTCTGGCGACTCCTACAATGAGCAGTTCTTC.

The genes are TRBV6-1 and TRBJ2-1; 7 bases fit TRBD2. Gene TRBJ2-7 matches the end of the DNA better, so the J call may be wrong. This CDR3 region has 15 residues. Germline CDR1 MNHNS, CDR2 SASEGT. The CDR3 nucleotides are TGTGCCAGCAGTGAAAGGGAGGGACGAGACTACGAGCAGTACTTC. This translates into CASSEREGRDYEQYF.

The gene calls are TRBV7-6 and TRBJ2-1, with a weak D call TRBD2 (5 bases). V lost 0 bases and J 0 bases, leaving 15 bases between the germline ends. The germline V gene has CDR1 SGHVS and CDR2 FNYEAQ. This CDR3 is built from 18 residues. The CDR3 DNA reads TGTGCCAGCAGCTTAGCGCAGGTTGGCGAGGGCTCCTACAATGAGCAGTTCTTC. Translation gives CASSLAQVGEGSYNEQFF.

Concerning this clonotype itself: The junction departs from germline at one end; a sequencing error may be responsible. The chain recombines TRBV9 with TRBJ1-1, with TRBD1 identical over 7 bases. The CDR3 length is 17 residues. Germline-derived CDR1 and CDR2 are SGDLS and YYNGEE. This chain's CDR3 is CVSSGSSGGAAGTEAFF. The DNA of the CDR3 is TGTGTCAGCAGCGGCTCATCAGGGGGAGCGGCTGGGACTGAAGCTTTCTTT.

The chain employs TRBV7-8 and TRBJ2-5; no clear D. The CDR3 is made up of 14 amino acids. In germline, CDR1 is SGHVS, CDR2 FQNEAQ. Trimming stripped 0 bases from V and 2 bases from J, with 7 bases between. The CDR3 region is CASSLAPGQETQYF. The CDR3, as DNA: TGTGCCAGCAGCTTAGCGCCCGGACAAGAGACCCAGTACTTC. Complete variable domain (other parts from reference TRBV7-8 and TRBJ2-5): GAGVSQSPRYKVAKRGQDVALRCDPISGHVSLFWYQQALGQGPEFLTYFQNEAQLDKSGLPSDRFFAERPEGSVSTLKIQRTQQEDSAVYLCASSLAPGQETQYFGPGTRLLVL.

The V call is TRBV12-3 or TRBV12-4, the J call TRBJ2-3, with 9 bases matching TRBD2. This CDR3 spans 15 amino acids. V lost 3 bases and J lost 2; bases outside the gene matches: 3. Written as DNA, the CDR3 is TGTGCCAGCAGTTTCTTAGCGGGAGTCACAGATACGCAGTATTTT. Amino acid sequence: CASSFLAGVTDTQYF.

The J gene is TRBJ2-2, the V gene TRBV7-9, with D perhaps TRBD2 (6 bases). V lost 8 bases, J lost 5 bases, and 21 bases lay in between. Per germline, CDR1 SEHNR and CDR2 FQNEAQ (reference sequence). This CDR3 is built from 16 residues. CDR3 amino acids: CASGGERVLSTGELFF. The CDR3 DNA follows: TGTGCCAGCGGCGGCGAGCGGGTACTAAGTACCGGGGAGCTGTTTTTT.

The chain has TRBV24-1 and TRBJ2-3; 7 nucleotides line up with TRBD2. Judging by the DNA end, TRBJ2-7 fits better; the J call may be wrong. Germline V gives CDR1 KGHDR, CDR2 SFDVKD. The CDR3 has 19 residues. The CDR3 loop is CATSDPVGSGGGDQDTQYF. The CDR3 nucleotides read TGTGCCACCAGTGACCCCGTGGGGTCTGGGGGGGGGGACCAAGATACGCAGTACTTC.

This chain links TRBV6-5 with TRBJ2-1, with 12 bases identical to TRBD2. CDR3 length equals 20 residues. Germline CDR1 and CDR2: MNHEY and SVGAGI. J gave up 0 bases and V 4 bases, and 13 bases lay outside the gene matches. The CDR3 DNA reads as TGTGCCAGCAGTTCCATTCCGGGACTAGCGGGCATGAGCTCCTACAATGAGCAGTTCTTC. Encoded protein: CASSSIPGLAGMSSYNEQFF.

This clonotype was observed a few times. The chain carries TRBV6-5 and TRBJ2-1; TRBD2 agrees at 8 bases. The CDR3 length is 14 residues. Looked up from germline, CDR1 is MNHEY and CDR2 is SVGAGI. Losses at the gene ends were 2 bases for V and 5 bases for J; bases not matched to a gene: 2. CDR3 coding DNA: TGTGCCAGCAGTTACGGACTAGCCCACAATGAGCAGTTCTTC. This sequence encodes CASSYGLAHNEQFF.

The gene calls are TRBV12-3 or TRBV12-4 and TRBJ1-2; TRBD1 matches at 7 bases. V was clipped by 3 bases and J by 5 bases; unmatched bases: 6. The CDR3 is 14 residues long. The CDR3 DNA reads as TGTGCCAGCAGTTTGAGACAGGGATCTTATGGCTACACCTTC. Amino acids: CASSLRQGSYGYTF.

The CDR3 bases are TGTGCCAGCAGTTACTCGACGCCAGGGGAGGTGGAATCACCCCTCCACTTT. Amino acids: CASSYSTPGEVESPLHF. The chain has TRBV6-5 and TRBJ1-6, with TRBD1 as a possible D gene (6 bases). The V and J ends lost 0 bases and 10 bases respectively, with 19 bases between them. The V gene's germline CDR1 is MNHEY and CDR2 SVGAGI. This CDR3 is built from 17 residues.

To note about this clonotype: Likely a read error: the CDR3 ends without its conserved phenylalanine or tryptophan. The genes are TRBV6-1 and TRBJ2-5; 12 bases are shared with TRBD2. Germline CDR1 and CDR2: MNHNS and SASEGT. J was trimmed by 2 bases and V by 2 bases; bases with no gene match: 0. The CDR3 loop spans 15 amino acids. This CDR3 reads CASSELAGGQETQYL. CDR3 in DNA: TGTGCCAGCAGTGAACTAGCGGGAGGGCAAGAGACCCAGTACCTC.

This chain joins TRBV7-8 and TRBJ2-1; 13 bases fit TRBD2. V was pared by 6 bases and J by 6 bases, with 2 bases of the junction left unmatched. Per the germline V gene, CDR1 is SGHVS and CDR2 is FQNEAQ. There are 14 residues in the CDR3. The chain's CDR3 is CASRRLAGGNEQFF. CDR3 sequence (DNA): TGTGCCAGCAGGCGACTAGCGGGAGGCAATGAGCAGTTCTTC.